These T cell receptor beta chains were read from a single sample in a study of blood T cell repertoires in COVID-19. The method was immunoSEQ multiplex PCR; TCRdb's version includes in-frame clones alone and lacks a portion of them. This table has over 120,000 clones, more than 75% appearing once. Source material: PBMCs or T cells enriched from blood (not recorded which). These receptors all come from a woman aged 45 to 65 who had recovered from COVID-19. Each CDR3 is given with its conserved first and last residue. The D gene is left open where the match is weak. Size tells how often a clone was seen (once, few, many) or the class of an expanded clone, and some rows leave it out.

cdr3_nt cdr3_aa j_call clone_size v_call d_call
TGTGCCAGCAAGGGGTTTGTACAGGTCTATGGCTACACCTTC CASKGFVQVYGYTF TRBJ1-2 few TRBV6-5 .
TGTGCCAGCAGCCCCAGCAGCGCTAGCACAGATACGCAGTATTTT CASSPSSASTDTQYF TRBJ2-3 . TRBV7-9 .
TGCGCCAGCAGCCAAGCCTCTAGCGGGGGCCTCCAACAAAGCTACGAGCAGTACTTC CASSQASSGGLQQSYEQYF TRBJ2-7 once TRBV4-1 TRBD2
TGTGCCAGCAGCGTAGAACACGTCTCCTATGGCTACACCTTC CASSVEHVSYGYTF TRBJ1-2 . TRBV9 .
TGTGCCAGCAGTTCCACAGGGAGAGCTAACTATGGCTACACCTTC CASSSTGRANYGYTF TRBJ1-2 . TRBV27 .
TGTGCCAGCAGCCCGTTCCGTTTTCTAGGCACAGATACGCAGTATTTT CASSPFRFLGTDTQYF TRBJ2-3 . TRBV14 .
TGTGCCAGCAGCCCTAGATACAATGAGCAGTTCTTC CASSPRYNEQFF TRBJ2-1 . TRBV7-2 .
TGCAGCGTTGCCGGCAGGGCAGGCTATGGCTACACCTTC CSVAGRAGYGYTF TRBJ1-2 . TRBV29-1 .
TGTGCCAGCAGCCCAGGGACTGGAGCGTACTTC CASSPGTGAYF TRBJ2-7 . TRBV28 .
TGTGCCAGCAGCTCGAATCTGGTAGGCACAGATACGCAGTATTTT CASSSNLVGTDTQYF TRBJ2-3 . TRBV5-6 .